In this sample, the clone carrying this T cell receptor (beta chain) turned up once. The data are from a study of blood T cell repertoires in COVID-19. For the study at large: COVID-19 samples collected from the United States, Italy and Spain covered acute and convalescent phases. Sources were T cells, B-cell-depleted T cells, or PBMCs; the material itself was cDNA or gDNA.

Per the original data handling: Counts of nucleated cells, estimated from reference gene primer amplification, were obtained. Profiling relied on immunoSEQ multiplex PCR, and the TCRdb table lists in-frame clones only, not all of them. The V and J calls and clone size come from that table; D and trimming were worked out from the DNA. This sample carries about 260,000 clones, 87% of them seen once, and the ten largest clones take over 2%. This receptor was identified in a woman aged 50 to 65 who had recovered from COVID-19. Sequencing was performed on peripheral blood.

The CDR3 DNA is TGCAGTGCCTCTTTCAATGAGCAGTTCTTC. It encodes CSASFNEQFF. The chain combines TRBV20-1 with TRBJ2-1; D unresolved. The CDR3 covers 10 residues. The germline V gene encodes CDR1 DFQATT and CDR2 SNEGSKA (reference sequence). V gave up 6 bases and J gave up 6 bases, with 6 bases separating them.